A single sample is the source of the 5 T cell receptor beta chains below, sequenced in a study of cytomegalovirus exposure and HLA in healthy donors. The PCR made use of 60 Vbeta and 13 Jbeta primers. Using immunoSEQ multiplex PCR, the repertoire was profiled, and TCRdb retains in-frame clones only, with some absent. The sample contains 200,000 to 250,000 clones, about three quarters of which appear only once. Sequencing was done on a sample of PBMCs. The receptors were sampled from a middle-aged man in good health and CMV-seronegative.

This sequence joins TRBV7-8 and TRBJ1-5; 7 bases align to TRBD1. V lost 6 bases to trimming and J lost 4 bases; unmatched junction nucleotides: 12. In germline, CDR1 is SGHVS, CDR2 FQNEAQ. The CDR3 consists of 16 residues. CDR3 in amino acids: CASSIIGDRVNQPQHF. In DNA, the CDR3 is TGTGCCAGCAGTATAATCGGCGACAGGGTTAATCAGCCCCAGCATTTT.

V is TRBV18 and J is TRBJ1-6, with 7 bases fitting TRBD1. CDR3 length: 14 residues. Looked up from germline, CDR1 is KGHSH and CDR2 is LQKENI. Trimming took 2 bases from V and 8 from J; bases not matched to a gene: 3. The CDR3 DNA is TGTGCCAGCTCACCAGGGACAGCTTATTCACCCCTCCACTTT. Amino acids: CASSPGTAYSPLHF.

This chain connects TRBV7-3 to TRBJ2-2; 9 positions match TRBD1. The CDR3 has 16 amino acids. V was pared by 5 bases and J by 7 bases, with 11 bases of the junction left unmatched. Germline CDR1 and CDR2: SGHTA and FQGTGA. The CDR3 sequence: CASSTGTGSRDGELFF. For the CDR3, the DNA is TGTGCCAGCAGCACGGGGACAGGGAGTCGGGACGGGGAGCTGTTTTTT.

The chain has TRBV27 and TRBJ1-5, with 8 bases that match TRBD1. The CDR3 length is 15 residues. Germline CDR1 MNHEY, CDR2 SMNVEV (reference sequence). Trimming cost V 5 bases and J 5 bases; bases outside gene matches: 8. The CDR3 DNA follows: TGTGCCAGCAGTCTGACAGGGGAAAGGGATCAGCCCCAGCATTTT. It yields the protein CASSLTGERDQPQHF.

J is TRBJ2-1 and V is TRBV7-3; 8 bases fit TRBD2. CDR1 is SGHTA and CDR2 is FQGTGA in the germline V gene. Trimming at V came to 0 bases and at J to 5 bases, leaving 3 bases not matched to a gene. The length of the CDR3 is 15 residues. CDR3 in amino acids: CASSLTRGAHNEQFF. The CDR3 nucleotides are TGTGCCAGCAGCTTAACGCGGGGGGCCCACAATGAGCAGTTCTTC.